This T cell receptor (beta chain) was documented in a study of cytomegalovirus exposure and HLA in healthy donors. As to this clone: Antigen specificity is unknown.

Vbeta (60) and Jbeta (13) primers were used in the PCR. Here immunoSEQ multiplex PCR was the method, and the copy in TCRdb shows in-frame clones only, minus some. The table shows about 150,000 clones, with 84% occurring only once. Study-wide findings and caveats: A link between a missense DCLRE1C variant and TCR beta V- and J-gene trimming emerged from a later analysis. Roughly uniform sequencing depth across donors was assumed, possibly incorrectly.

CDR1 is SGHNT, CDR2 YYREEE, per germline (reference sequence). The CDR3 covers 15 residues. Deletions cut 4 bases from V and 2 bases from J, with 14 bases between. The chain joins TRBV5-4 to TRBJ2-3; no firm D call. The sample consisted of PBMCs. This clonotype was obtained from a man aged 50 or older in good health and CMV-seropositive. CDR3 in amino acids: CASSASQILTDTQYF. The CDR3 region has the DNA TGTGCCAGCAGCGCCTCACAAATTCTCACAGATACGCAGTATTTT.